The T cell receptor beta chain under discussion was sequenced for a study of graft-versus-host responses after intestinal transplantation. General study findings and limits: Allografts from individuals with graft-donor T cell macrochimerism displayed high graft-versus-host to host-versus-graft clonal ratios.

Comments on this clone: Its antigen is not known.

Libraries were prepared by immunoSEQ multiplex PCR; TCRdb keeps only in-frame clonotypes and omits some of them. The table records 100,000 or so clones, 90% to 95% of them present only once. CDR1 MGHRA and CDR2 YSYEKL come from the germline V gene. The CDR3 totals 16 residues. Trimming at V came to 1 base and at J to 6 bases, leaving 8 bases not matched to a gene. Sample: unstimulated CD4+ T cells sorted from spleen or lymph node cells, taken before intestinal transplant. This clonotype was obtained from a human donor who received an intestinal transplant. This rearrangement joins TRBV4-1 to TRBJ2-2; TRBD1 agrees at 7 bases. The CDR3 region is CASSQVLDRNSGELFF. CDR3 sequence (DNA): TGCGCCAGCAGCCAAGTTTTGGACAGGAATTCCGGGGAGCTGTTTTTT.